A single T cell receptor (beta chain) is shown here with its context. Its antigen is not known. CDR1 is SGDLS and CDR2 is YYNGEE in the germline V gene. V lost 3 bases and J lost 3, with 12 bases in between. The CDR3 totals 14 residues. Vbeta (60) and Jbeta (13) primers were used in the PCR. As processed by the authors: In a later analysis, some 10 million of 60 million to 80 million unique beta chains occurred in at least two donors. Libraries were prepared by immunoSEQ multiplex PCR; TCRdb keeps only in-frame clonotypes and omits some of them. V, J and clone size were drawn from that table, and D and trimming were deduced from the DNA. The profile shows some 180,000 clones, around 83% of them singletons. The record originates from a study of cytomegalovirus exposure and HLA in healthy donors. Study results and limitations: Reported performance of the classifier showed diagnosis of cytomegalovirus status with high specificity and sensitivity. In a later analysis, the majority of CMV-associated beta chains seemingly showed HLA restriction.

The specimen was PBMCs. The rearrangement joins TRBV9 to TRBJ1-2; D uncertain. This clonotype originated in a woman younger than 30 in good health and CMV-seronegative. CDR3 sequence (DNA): TGTGCCAGCAGCGCCGTGAGTCTAGACTATGGCTACACCTTC. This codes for CASSAVSLDYGYTF.